This T cell receptor beta chain was recorded in a study of CD8+ T cells in alopecia areata (dated by TCRdb to 2016 to 2019). Regarding the research as a whole: Treated patients were enrolled in an open-label pilot trial of oral tofacitinib at 5 to 10 mg twice daily for moderate-to-severe alopecia areata. Patients received tofacitinib for 6 to 18 months and were then followed off drug for 6 months to check for delayed response and recurrence. High-throughput TCRbeta sequencing was used to examine T cell clonal expansion in alopecia areata in both the C3H/HeJ mouse model and human patients. Scalp tissue and sorted CD4+ and CD8+ peripheral blood T cells from patchy and totalis/universalis alopecia areata patients and from healthy controls were covered by human TCRbeta sequencing. Biopsies were taken from tofacitinib-treated patients at baseline and at 4 and 24 weeks of treatment, and a later scalp biopsy was taken in several of the tofacitinib-treated patients. Scalp clonality was compared among normal scalp (n=4), patchy alopecia areata scalp (n=8), and alopecia totalis/universalis scalp (n=8). RNA was extracted with the PAXgene miRNA kit for fixed scalp, the miRNeasy kit for PBMCs, and the RNeasy kit for mouse skin. TCRbeta CDR3 regions were amplified by immunoSEQ multiplex PCR using 35 Vbeta forward and 13 Jbeta reverse primers. Overall results and qualifications from the work: Shared TCR sequences between patients were less evident than in mice, which may be partly attributable to HLA diversity in the patient population. Compared with normal scalp, lesional scalp had higher clonality and more expanded CD8+ clones, particularly in alopecia totalis/universalis, a pattern that suggests antigenic drive. Resident alphabeta T cells in normal human skin are also sequenced, complicating scalp TCR repertoire analysis, unlike mouse skin dominated by gammadelta T cells.

The library was built by means of the immunoSEQ multiplex PCR assay. RNA was extracted from all samples and reverse transcribed into cDNA as template for TCR sequencing. SuperScript III was used for first-strand cDNA synthesis, primed with a 2:1 mix of oligo-dT and random hexamers. Amplification bias was assessed with a synthetic immune receptor repertoire, and residual bias was removed computationally. Regarding the original processing steps: Raw reads were preprocessed to remove errors, and CDR3 was defined according to IMGT conventions as the region from the conserved cysteine to phenylalanine. To get clonality, Shannon entropy was normalized by log2 of the number of productive unique TCRs and the result was subtracted from 1. Whether scalp clones were CD4 or CD8 was inferred by matching scalp TCRbeta sequences against CD4 and CD8 repertoires sorted from blood. TCRdb obtained this table from immuneACCESS and retained in-frame rearrangements with V and J assigned. These tables miss some clones; where compared with another copy, unresolved V genes account for less than half of the shortfall, and the remainder is unexplained. That table supplies the V and J calls and clone size; D and trimming were determined from the DNA. This sample gives over 200,000 clones in total; more than 45% of them show up just once. Jointly, the top ten make up under 0.5% of the sample.

V and J are trimmed by 4 bases and 8 bases, and the gene matches miss 5 bases of the junction. Reading from cysteine to phenylalanine, the CDR3 counts 15 amino acids. Only the CDR3 DNA stays, 45 bases, in frame from base 1. The germline V gene yields MGHRA for CDR1 and YSYEKL for CDR2. This clone was seen a few times. Its antigen specificity is not known. Qualities for individual bases were not recorded, and no much larger clone is one base off. The intended sense of this specimen's time point label: baseline before oral tofacitinib. Lesional scalp punch biopsies and peripheral blood were obtained from alopecia areata patients. PBMCs were separated by density centrifugation and stained for CD3, CD4 and CD8, after which CD4+ and CD8+ T cells were sorted on a FACSAria.

This receptor chain uses TRBV4-1 and TRBJ2-1; 13 of the junction bases match TRBD2. This clonotype originated in a human donor with alopecia areata. The specimen was CD4+ T cells sorted from blood, collected at week 0. CDR3 region: CASSPRLAGGDEQFF. Read as DNA, the sequence is TGCGCCAGCAGCCCCCGACTAGCGGGAGGCGATGAGCAGTTCTTC.